This T cell receptor beta chain originates from a study of blood T cells in healthy people across ages. General study results and limits: From one million sequenced T cells, diversity estimates were lower bounds.

Isolation recovered at least 7 million PBMCs from every sample. The V gene's germline CDR1 is SGDLS and CDR2 YYNGEE. The length of the CDR3 is 13 residues. V was pared by 3 bases and J by 3 bases, with 9 bases between. For the second PCR, which ran for roughly 6 to 11 cycles, a sample-barcoded 5' primer and a J-beta primer mix were used. Each cDNA molecule, via a template-switch adaptor with 12 random nucleotides, was tagged. TCRdb redid the calling of the 5' RACE reads with MiXCR, one entry per CDR3 protein. The sample gives hundreds of thousands of distinct CDR3 sequences, 56% of which show up once; about 26% is in the top ten. This clonotype came up a few times. Its antigen is not identified.

The sequencing input was blood. The TCR sequence derives from a man between 35 and 55 years old in good health. This chain uses TRBV9 with TRBJ2-5; D not certain. The CDR3 reads CASSEENEETQYF. The DNA for the CDR3 is TGTGCCAGCAGCGAGGAGAACGAAGAGACCCAGTACTTC. The full variable domain, completed using reference TRBV9 and TRBJ2-5, is DSGVTQTPKHLITATGQRVTLRCSPRSGDLSVYWYQQSLDQGLQFLIQYYNGEERAKGNILERFSAQQFPDLHSELNLSSLELGDSALYFCASSEENEETQYFGPGTRLLVL.